These 7 T cell receptor beta chains originate from one sample sequenced in a study of T cell repertoires in cytomegalovirus infection. TCRdb redid the calling of the reads with MiXCR, one entry per CDR3 protein. The table shows about 320,000 distinct CDR3 sequences, with around 9.5% occurring only once. The sequenced sample consisted of PBMCs. These receptors came from a human donor in good health (CMV status not recorded). Some clones in this sample may be carry-over from other donors' samples.

This clonotype was seen more than once but under ten times. J is TRBJ1-1 and V is TRBV7-4; perhaps TRBD1 as D (6 bases). The germline V and J ends were trimmed by 2 bases and 5 bases, with 12 bases remaining between them. This CDR3 is built from 14 residues. CDR1 SGHVT and CDR2 SQSDAQ come from the germline V gene. The CDR3 sequence is CASSLPGANTEAFF. In DNA form, the CDR3 reads TGTGCCAGCAGCTTACCGGGGGCGAATACTGAAGCTTTCTTT.

In its sample, this clonotype was seen a few times. V usage is TRBV19 and J usage is TRBJ2-7; 8 nucleotides line up with TRBD1. The CDR3 is 14 amino acids. Germline V gene sequence: CDR1 LNHDA, CDR2 SQIVND (reference sequence). With 2 bases clipped from V and 4 bases from J, the junction kept 4 bases outside the gene matches. This CDR3 reads CASSIKQGEYEQYF. As DNA, the CDR3 is TGTGCCAGTAGTATAAAACAGGGGGAATACGAGCAGTACTTC.

This clonotype was observed a handful of times. The chain carries TRBV14 and TRBJ1-3; D is uncertain. V lost 4 bases, J lost 4 bases, and 8 bases lay in between. The CDR3 extends over 13 amino acids. The germline CDR1 and CDR2 sequences are SGHDN and FVKESK. The CDR3 sequence: CASSPLWGNTIYF. Here the CDR3 DNA reads TGTGCCAGCAGCCCCCTGTGGGGAAACACCATATATTTT.

This clonotype was detected ten times or more. V and J are TRBV4-1 and TRBJ2-7; tentatively, D is TRBD1 (6 bases). V dropped 2 bases and J dropped 0 bases, with 8 bases sitting between them. The CDR3 extends over 14 amino acids. Germline values: CDR1 MGHRA, CDR2 YSYEKL. The CDR3, as DNA: TGCGCCAGCAGCCAACTGACAGGCTCCTACGAGCAGTACTTC. Its translation: CASSQLTGSYEQYF.

V gene TRBV28 combines with J gene TRBJ1-5; D is ambiguous. This CDR3 is built from 14 residues. The V and J ends lost 4 bases and 3 bases respectively, with 10 bases between them. Per the germline V gene, CDR1 is MDHEN and CDR2 is SYDVKM. The CDR3 loop is CASSSGEPNQPQHF. In DNA, the CDR3 is TGTGCCAGCAGTTCTGGGGAGCCCAATCAGCCCCAGCATTTT.

This clonotype was picked up many times. This chain connects TRBV27 to TRBJ1-2, with D possibly being TRBD1 (5 bases). The CDR3 extends over 16 amino acids. Germline CDR1 reads MNHEY; CDR2 reads SMNVEV (reference sequence). The ends were cut back, 5 bases at V and 5 bases at J, with 21 bases in the middle. The CDR3 here is CASSTYPGQKPYGYTF. The CDR3, as DNA: TGTGCCAGCAGTACGTACCCAGGGCAGAAGCCTTATGGCTACACCTTC.

This clonotype was recorded many times. This CDR3 reads CASSPTGGKAFF. Written as DNA, the CDR3 is TGTGCCAGCAGCCCAACGGGAGGGAAAGCTTTCTTT. This chain uses TRBV7-9 with TRBJ1-1; no clear D. The V and J ends lost 5 bases and 9 bases respectively, with 13 bases between them. The CDR3 covers 12 residues. Looked up from germline, CDR1 is SEHNR and CDR2 is FQNEAQ (reference sequence). Using reference TRBV7-9 and TRBJ1-1 for the parts outside the CDR3, the full variable domain is DTGVSQNPRHKITKRGQNVTFRCDPISEHNRLYWYRQTLGQGPEFLTYFQNEAQLEKSRLLSDRFSAERPKGSFSTLEIQRTEQGDSAMYLCASSPTGGKAFFGQGTRLTVV.